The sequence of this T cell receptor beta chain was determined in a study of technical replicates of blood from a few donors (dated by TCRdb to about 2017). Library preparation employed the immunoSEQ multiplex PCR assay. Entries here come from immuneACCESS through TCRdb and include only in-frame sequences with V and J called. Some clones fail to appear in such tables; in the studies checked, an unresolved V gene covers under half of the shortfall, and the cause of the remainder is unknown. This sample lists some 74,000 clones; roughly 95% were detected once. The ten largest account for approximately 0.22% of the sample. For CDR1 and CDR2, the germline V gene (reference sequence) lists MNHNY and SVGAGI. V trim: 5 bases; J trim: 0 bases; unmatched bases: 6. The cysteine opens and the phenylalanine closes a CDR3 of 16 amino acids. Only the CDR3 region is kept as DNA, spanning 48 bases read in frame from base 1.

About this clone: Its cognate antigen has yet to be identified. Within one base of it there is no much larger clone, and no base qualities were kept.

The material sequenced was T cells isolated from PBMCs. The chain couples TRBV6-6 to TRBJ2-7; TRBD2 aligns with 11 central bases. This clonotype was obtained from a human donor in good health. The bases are TGTGCCAGCAGTCTAGGGACTAGCGGCAGCTCCTACGAGCAGTACTTC. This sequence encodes CASSLGTSGSSYEQYF.